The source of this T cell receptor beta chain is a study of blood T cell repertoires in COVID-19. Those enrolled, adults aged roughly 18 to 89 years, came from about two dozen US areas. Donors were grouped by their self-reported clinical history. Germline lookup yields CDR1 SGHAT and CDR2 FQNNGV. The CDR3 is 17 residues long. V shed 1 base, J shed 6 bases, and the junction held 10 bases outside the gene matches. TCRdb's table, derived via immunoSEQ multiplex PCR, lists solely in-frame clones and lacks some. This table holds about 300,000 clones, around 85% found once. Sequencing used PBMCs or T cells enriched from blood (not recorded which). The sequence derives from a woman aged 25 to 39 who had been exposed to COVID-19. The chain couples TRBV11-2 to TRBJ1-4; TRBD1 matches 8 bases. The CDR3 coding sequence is TGTGCCAGCAGCTTAGCTGTTATTTCGACAGGGGATGAAAAACTGTTTTTT. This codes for CASSLAVISTGDEKLFF.